This TCR beta chain was documented in a study of T cell responses to AZD1222 COVID-19 vaccine. Study-wide background: Pooled in the analysis were second doses at about 4 or about 12 weeks. Study results and caveats: Only 5 or 6 people who got AZD1222 tested seropositive at baseline. At 160-218 and 743-854, vaccine-associated CD4 TCRs were dominant, and they spanned spike.

Profiled with immunoSEQ multiplex PCR; TCRdb holds only in-frame clones, not every one. The sample includes approximately 160,000 clones, 90% of them seen just once. Trimming left V 5 bases short and J 0 bases short, with 13 bases between. This CDR3 comprises 15 residues. Germline V gene sequence: CDR1 SGHTA, CDR2 FQGNSA. In the case of this clone: As yet, its antigen is unknown.

The sample here was peripheral blood, taken on day 0 of AZD1222 vaccination. The chain links TRBV7-2 to TRBJ1-1, with D possibly being TRBD1 (6 bases). This receptor was identified in an adult in good health. Here the CDR3 DNA reads TGTGCCAGCAGCCCAGGGGCCGGTATGAACACTGAAGCTTTCTTT. Amino acid sequence: CASSPGAGMNTEAFF.